This TCR beta chain was sequenced in a study of blood T cell repertoires in COVID-19 (dated by TCRdb to between 2020 and 2021). Background on the whole study: The collaborator samples originated in the United States, Italy and Spain and spanned the acute and convalescent phases of COVID-19. The repertoires were made available in a free public database intended to serve as a resource for research on the immune response to SARS-CoV-2. Samples came from the ongoing ImmuneRACE study (first 160 participants) plus 1,254 subjects from 6 global collaborators. Sample metadata almost always included a de-identified subject ID, COVID-19 status, age in years and sex. The material from the prospective study consisted of cDNA or gDNA derived from T cells, B-cell-depleted T cells, or PBMCs. Deeply sampled blood TCRbeta repertoires from subjects exposed to, actively infected with, or recovered from COVID-19 were included in the dataset. HLA class I and class II types, where available, came from metadata supplied by the sample provider rather than from assay-based typing. The study at large found these results: How much clinical and demographic metadata was included differed by source and by participant, and the metadata was provided uncurated.

Compared with germline, V lacks 0 bases and J lacks 1 base; bases without a gene match: 5. CDR1 and CDR2 (SGHTA, FQGNSA) derive from the germline V gene. Taken from cysteine to phenylalanine, the CDR3 has 17 residues. Only the CDR3 portion is preserved as DNA: 51 bases, with reading frame beginning at the first base. Participants in the prospective study were aged about 18 to 95 years, lived in 24 United States geographic areas, and enrolled through a virtual design. To assign participants to cohorts, the prospective study relied on clinical history that participants themselves reported in a screening survey and a study questionnaire. Mobile phlebotomists in the prospective study collected whole blood, serum and a nasopharyngeal or oropharyngeal swab from every participant. Prospective study participants could optionally give additional blood draws and questionnaires over a roughly 2-month period. Blood samples from the prospective study were shipped frozen or at room temperature prior to DNA extraction.

The immunoSEQ Assay, a bias-controlled multiplex PCR, was used to amplify TCRbeta CDR3 regions from genomic DNA. For the original study's pipeline: The number of nucleated cells in each sample was estimated from the amplification of reference gene primers within the assay. Sequence reads were collapsed and filtered to measure the absolute abundance of every unique TCRbeta CDR3 rearrangement. For each sample, productive Simpson clonality was calculated as the square root of Simpson's diversity index across productive rearrangements. Here the immuneACCESS table is served through TCRdb, limited to in-frame sequences with V and J called. Missing clones are a known gap in these copies; in checked studies unresolved V genes cover under half, and the rest lacks a known reason. That table furnishes V, J and clone size, whereas the DNA furnished D and trimming. The sample table contains roughly 250,000 clones; only one count was recorded for just over 90% of them. The ten largest clones capture 2% to 2.5% of the sample.

As regards this clone: Its specific antigen is unknown. No qualities accompany the bases; no much larger clone lies one base away.

Sequenced: PBMCs or T cells enriched from blood (not recorded which). The source of this sequence is a woman in her thirties or forties with acute COVID-19. In this chain, TRBV7-2 is recombined with TRBJ2-3, with 9 junctional bases fitting TRBD1. The CDR3 reads CASSLASRTGGTDTQYF. Read as DNA, the sequence is TGTGCCAGCAGCTTAGCGTCTCGGACAGGGGGCACAGATACGCAGTATTTT.